Listed below are T cell receptor beta chains from one sample, sequenced in a study of shared clonotypes between healthy human individuals. Produced via immunoSEQ multiplex PCR; TCRdb's table is partial and in-frame only. Of about 1.1 million clones listed, 75% to 85% are singletons. The sequencing sample was made of memory CD4+ T cells from PBMCs. The receptor source for this set is a man aged 18 to 29 in good health. Some clones in this sample may be carry-over from other donors' samples. Both conserved end residues are part of each CDR3. The order of the fields is D gene, J gene, clone size, V gene, CDR3 DNA, CDR3 protein. D genes are given only for firm matches. Not every row has a clone size; where given, it reads once, few, many or a size class.

>.|TRBJ2-6|.|TRBV28
TGTGCCAGCGATAGCCGGAGCTCTGGGGCCAACGTCCTGACTTTC
CASDSRSSGANVLTF
>.|TRBJ1-2|once|TRBV19
TGTGCCAGTAGTACCCGGATACGGATGGCGGTTGGCTATGGCTACACCTTC
CASSTRIRMAVGYGYTF
>.|TRBJ1-2|.|TRBV4-3
TGCGCCAGCAGCCAAGGTCAGAACTATGGCTACACCTTC
CASSQGQNYGYTF
>.|TRBJ1-1|once|TRBV5-1
TGCGCCAGCAGCCGGGAAGGACTGAACACTGAAGCTTTCTTT
CASSREGLNTEAFF
>.|TRBJ2-3|once|TRBV5-1
TGCGCCAGCAGCCCTGGGTCAGGGGACACAGATACGCAGTATTTT
CASSPGSGDTDTQYF
>.|TRBJ1-2|few|TRBV28
TGTGCCAGCAGTTTACGGGGGAAGGTCGGAGGCTACACCTTC
CASSLRGKVGGYTF
>TRBD1|TRBJ2-7|.|TRBV7-2
TGTGCCAGCAGCTTAGGAGGACAGGCCCACGAGCAGTACTTC
CASSLGGQAHEQYF
>.|TRBJ2-2|.|TRBV28
TGTGCCAGCCAAGGGTGGGGAGGGGGCACCGGGGAGCTGTTTTTT
CASQGWGGGTGELFF
>.|TRBJ2-1|.|TRBV5-1
TGCGCCAGCAGCTCCCAGGGAAACCGAGGGTTCAATGAGCAGTTCTTC
CASSSQGNRGFNEQFF
>TRBD2|TRBJ2-2|.|TRBV28
TGTGCCAGCAGGCCGGGACTAGCGGGAGGGCGGAGTATCGGGGAGCTGTTTTTT
CASRPGLAGGRSIGELFF
>.|TRBJ2-1|.|TRBV6-5
TGTGCCAGCAGCCCTCTGGTTGGGGGAGAGCAGTTCTTC
CASSPLVGGEQFF
>.|TRBJ1-5|few|TRBV27
TGTGCCAGCAGTTTATGGGTCTCTCAGCCCCAGCATTTT
CASSLWVSQPQHF
>TRBD1|TRBJ1-3|.|TRBV5-4
TGTGCCAGCAGTCGCCAAACAGGGGCTTCTGGAAACACCATATATTTT
CASSRQTGASGNTIYF
>TRBD1|TRBJ1-4|.|TRBV28
TGTGCCAGCAGTCTGATGCGGACAGGGAGTGCAACTAATGAAAAACTGTTTTTT
CASSLMRTGSATNEKLFF
>.|TRBJ2-2|.|TRBV7-3
TGTGCCAGCAGCTTACAGGGTCCCTTGAACACCGGGGAGCTGTTTTTT
CASSLQGPLNTGELFF
>TRBD1|TRBJ2-2|.|TRBV2
TGTGCCAGAAATCCAGGGGGCAGGGACACCGGGGAGCTGTTTTTT
CARNPGGRDTGELFF
>.|TRBJ1-5|.|TRBV9
TGTGCCAGCAGCGTAGAGGGGGGCAATCAGCCCCAGCATTTT
CASSVEGGNQPQHF
>.|TRBJ2-2|.|TRBV18
TGTGCCAGCTCACCTCAGGAACTCCTGAACACCGGGGAGCTGTTTTTT
CASSPQELLNTGELFF
>.|TRBJ2-3|.|TRBV5-1
TGCGCCAGCAGCTTGGGCGGACGCGAAATTGATACGCAGTATTTT
CASSLGGREIDTQYF
>TRBD2|TRBJ2-7|.|TRBV7-9
TGTGCCAGCAGCTCCCTCTTTAGCGGGAGGGTTGGGCAGTACTTC
CASSSLFSGRVGQYF
>.|TRBJ2-7|.|TRBV28
TGTGCCAGCAGTTTATTGCGGGCTTCCTACGAGCAGTACTTC
CASSLLRASYEQYF
>TRBD1|TRBJ2-7|.|TRBV28
TGTGCCAGCAGTGCTACAGGGGGCAAGTCCTACGAGCAGTACTTC
CASSATGGKSYEQYF
>TRBD2|TRBJ2-7|.|TRBV27
TGTGCCAGCAGGCGGGAGGCCTACGAGCAGTACTTC
CASRREAYEQYF
>TRBD2|TRBJ2-7|.|TRBV18
TGTGCCAGCTCACTCACTCAAGGGACTAGCAGATACGAGCAGTACTTC
CASSLTQGTSRYEQYF
>TRBD1|TRBJ2-7|few|TRBV7-6
TGTGCCAGCAGTCTAACCGACAGGGCAACATACGAGCAGTACTTC
CASSLTDRATYEQYF
>.|TRBJ1-1|.|TRBV27
TGTGCCAGCAGTTTGAGAGGGTTGAACACTGAAGCTTTCTTT
CASSLRGLNTEAFF
>.|TRBJ1-2|.|TRBV27
TGTGCCAGCAGCCCCATTGTCAGTTACAGGGCCGGGCATAATCCGAACTATGGCTACACCTTC
CASSPIVSYRAGHNPNYGYTF
>.|TRBJ1-2|.|TRBV4-2
TGTGCCAGCAGCCAAGAGAGAGGAGGGCCTCTGAAGCGGTACACCTTC
CASSQERGGPLKRYTF
>.|TRBJ2-2|.|TRBV7-3
TGTGCCAGCAGCTTAGTGTTCGGGGGAGACCACACCGGGGAGCTGTTTTTT
CASSLVFGGDHTGELFF
>.|TRBJ1-5|.|TRBV30
TGTGCCTGGACCAACCCCGGCCCCGGGGGGGTCAATCAGCCCCAGCATTTT
CAWTNPGPGGVNQPQHF
>.|TRBJ1-2|.|TRBV30
TGTGCCTGGAGTGGGACGGCGACTGGCTACACCTTC
CAWSGTATGYTF
>.|TRBJ1-2|.|TRBV13
TGTGCCAGCAGCAAGACACCGGCGGACTATGGCTACACCTTC
CASSKTPADYGYTF
>.|TRBJ2-7|.|TRBV28
TGTGCCAGCAGTTTAGGCAGATCCTACGAGCAGTACTTC
CASSLGRSYEQYF
>TRBD1|TRBJ2-5|.|TRBV6-5
TGTGCCAGCAGTTACGCCGGGACAGGGGTAGAGACCCAGTACTTC
CASSYAGTGVETQYF
>.|TRBJ1-4|few|TRBV6-6
TGTGCCAGCAGGGACGGGTCTAATGAAAAACTGTTTTTT
CASRDGSNEKLFF
>TRBD1|TRBJ1-2|.|TRBV5-4
TGTGCCAGCAGCTTGGGGGGGACAGAGTATGGCTACACCTTC
CASSLGGTEYGYTF
>.|TRBJ2-5|.|TRBV5-1
TGCGCCAGCAGCTTGGGTCAGGGTCGGGAGACCCAGTACTTC
CASSLGQGRETQYF
>TRBD1|TRBJ1-2|.|TRBV30
TGTGCCTGGAATTCCATGGGACAGGGGTTCTATGGCTACACCTTC
CAWNSMGQGFYGYTF
>TRBD2|TRBJ2-2|.|TRBV11-3
TGTGCCAGCAGCGGGGACCCGGCCAGTAGCGGGACGAACACCGGGGAGCTGTTTTTT
CASSGDPASSGTNTGELFF
>.|TRBJ1-2|few|TRBV10-1
TGCGCCAGCAGTGAATCAGGGTCATATGGCTACACCTTC
CASSESGSYGYTF
>.|TRBJ2-7|.|TRBV7-9
TGTGCCAGCAGCTTAGACCGTAGAGAGCAGTACTTC
CASSLDRREQYF
>TRBD1|TRBJ2-1|.|TRBV30
TGTGCCTGGGGAGGACAGGGCGATGAGCAGTTCTTC
CAWGGQGDEQFF
>.|TRBJ1-5|.|TRBV4-1
TGCGCCAGCAGCCTTGGAGGGGGGGCTCAGCCCCAGCATTTT
CASSLGGGAQPQHF
>.|TRBJ1-4|.|TRBV18
TGTGCCAGCTCGGGGCCAACTAATGAAAAACTGTTTTTT
CASSGPTNEKLFF
>.|TRBJ1-5|.|TRBV18
TGTGCCAGCTCGGCGGCGTATAGCAATCAGCCCCAGCATTTT
CASSAAYSNQPQHF
>.|TRBJ2-4|.|TRBV21-1
TGTGCCAGCAGCAAAGTTGTTCGGTACTTC
CASSKVVRYF